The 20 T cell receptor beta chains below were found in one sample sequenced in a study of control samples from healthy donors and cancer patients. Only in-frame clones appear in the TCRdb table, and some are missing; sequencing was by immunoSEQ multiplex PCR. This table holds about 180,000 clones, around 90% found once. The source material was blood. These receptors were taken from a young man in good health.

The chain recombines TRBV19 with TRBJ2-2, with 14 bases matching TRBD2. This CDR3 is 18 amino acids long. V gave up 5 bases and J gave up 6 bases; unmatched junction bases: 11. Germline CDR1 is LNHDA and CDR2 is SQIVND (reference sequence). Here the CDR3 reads CASSFLGTSGSIAGELFF. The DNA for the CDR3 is TGTGCCAGTAGTTTCCTGGGGACTAGCGGGAGTATCGCCGGGGAGCTGTTTTTT.

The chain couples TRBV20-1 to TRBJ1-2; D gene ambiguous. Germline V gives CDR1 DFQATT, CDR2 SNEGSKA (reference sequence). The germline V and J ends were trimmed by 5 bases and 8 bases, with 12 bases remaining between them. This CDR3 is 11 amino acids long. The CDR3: CSAYGPQGYTF. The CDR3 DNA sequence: TGCAGTGCTTACGGCCCTCAAGGCTACACCTTC.

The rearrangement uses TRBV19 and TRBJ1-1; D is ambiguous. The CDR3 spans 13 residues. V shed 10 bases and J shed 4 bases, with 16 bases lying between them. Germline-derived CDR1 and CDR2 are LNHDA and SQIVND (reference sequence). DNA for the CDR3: TGTGCCACCCTGGGCCCCGAGGGCACTGAAGCTTTCTTT. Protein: CATLGPEGTEAFF.

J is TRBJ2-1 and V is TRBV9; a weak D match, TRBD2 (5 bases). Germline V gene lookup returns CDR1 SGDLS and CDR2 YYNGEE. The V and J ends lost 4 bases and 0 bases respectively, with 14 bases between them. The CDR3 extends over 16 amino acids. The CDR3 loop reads CASSPREGSSYNEQFF. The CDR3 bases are TGTGCCAGCAGCCCCCGTGAGGGAAGCTCCTACAATGAGCAGTTCTTC.

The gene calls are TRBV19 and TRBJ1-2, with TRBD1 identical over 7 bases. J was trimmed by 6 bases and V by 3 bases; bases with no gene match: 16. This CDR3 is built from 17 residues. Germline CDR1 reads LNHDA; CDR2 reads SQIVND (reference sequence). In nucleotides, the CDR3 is TGTGCCAGTAGTATGAGGCCCCCGGGAGGGGGCGCGGATGGCTACACCTTC. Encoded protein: CASSMRPPGGGADGYTF.

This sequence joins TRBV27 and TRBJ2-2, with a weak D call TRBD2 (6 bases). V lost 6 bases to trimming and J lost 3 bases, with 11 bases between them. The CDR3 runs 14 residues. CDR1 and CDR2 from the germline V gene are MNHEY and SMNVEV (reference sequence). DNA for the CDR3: TGTGCCAGCAGCCGTAGCGGTTACACCGGGGAGCTGTTTTTT. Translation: CASSRSGYTGELFF.

Written as DNA, the CDR3 is TGTGCCAGCAGTCGGGACCTATCCTACGAGCAGTACTTC. Residues: CASSRDLSYEQYF. The gene calls are TRBV6-5 and TRBJ2-7, with D possibly being TRBD1 or TRBD2 (5 bases each). The CDR3 consists of 13 residues. V was trimmed by 5 bases and J by 1 base, leaving 9 bases between them. Per the germline V gene, CDR1 is MNHEY and CDR2 is SVGAGI.

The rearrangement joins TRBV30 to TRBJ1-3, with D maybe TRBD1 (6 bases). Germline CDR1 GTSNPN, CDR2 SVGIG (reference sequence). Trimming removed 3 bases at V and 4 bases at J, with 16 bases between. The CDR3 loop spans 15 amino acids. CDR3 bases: TGTGCCTGGAGGGCAGGGGATCTGGGGGGAAACACCATATATTTT. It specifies CAWRAGDLGGNTIYF.

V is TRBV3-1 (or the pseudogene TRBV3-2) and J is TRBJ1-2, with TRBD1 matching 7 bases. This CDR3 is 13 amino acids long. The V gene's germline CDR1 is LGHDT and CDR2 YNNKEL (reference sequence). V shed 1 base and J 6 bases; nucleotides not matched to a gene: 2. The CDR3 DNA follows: TGTGCCAGCAGCCAAGCCGGGACAGATGGCTACACCTTC. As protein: CASSQAGTDGYTF.

CDR3 bases: TGTGCCAGCAGTCTGACAGGGCGGGAGCTGTTTTTT. Protein: CASSLTGRELFF. The rearrangement joins TRBV7-9 to TRBJ2-2; 7 bases agree with TRBD1. This CDR3 comprises 12 residues. V trimming: 6 bases; J trimming: 9 bases; junction bases outside the gene matches: 4. The germline V gene encodes CDR1 SEHNR and CDR2 FQNEAQ (reference sequence).

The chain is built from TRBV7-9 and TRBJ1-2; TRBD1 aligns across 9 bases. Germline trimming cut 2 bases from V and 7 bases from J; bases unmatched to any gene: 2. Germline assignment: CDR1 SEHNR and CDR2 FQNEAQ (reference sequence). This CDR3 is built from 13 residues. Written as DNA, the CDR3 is TGTGCCAGCAGCTTAACACAGGGGGCTGGCTACACCTTC. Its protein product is CASSLTQGAGYTF. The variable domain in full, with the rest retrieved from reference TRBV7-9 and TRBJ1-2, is DTGVSQNPRHKITKRGQNVTFRCDPISEHNRLYWYRQTLGQGPEFLTYFQNEAQLEKSRLLSDRFSAERPKGSFSTLEIQRTEQGDSAMYLCASSLTQGAGYTFGSGTRLTVV.

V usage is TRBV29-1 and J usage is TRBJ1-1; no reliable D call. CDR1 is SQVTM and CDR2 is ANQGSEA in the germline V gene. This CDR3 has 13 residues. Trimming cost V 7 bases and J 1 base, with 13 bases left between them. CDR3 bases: TGCAGCGAGCGGAATGGGGAGAACACTGAAGCTTTCTTT. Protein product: CSERNGENTEAFF.

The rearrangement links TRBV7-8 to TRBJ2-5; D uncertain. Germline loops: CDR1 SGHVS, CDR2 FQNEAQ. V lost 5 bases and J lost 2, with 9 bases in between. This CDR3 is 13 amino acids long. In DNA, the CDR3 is TGTGCCAGCAGCCCTCCCCCTCAAGAGACCCAGTACTTC. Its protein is CASSPPPQETQYF. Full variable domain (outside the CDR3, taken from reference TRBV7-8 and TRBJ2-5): GAGVSQSPRYKVAKRGQDVALRCDPISGHVSLFWYQQALGQGPEFLTYFQNEAQLDKSGLPSDRFFAERPEGSVSTLKIQRTQQEDSAVYLCASSPPPQETQYFGPGTRLLVL.

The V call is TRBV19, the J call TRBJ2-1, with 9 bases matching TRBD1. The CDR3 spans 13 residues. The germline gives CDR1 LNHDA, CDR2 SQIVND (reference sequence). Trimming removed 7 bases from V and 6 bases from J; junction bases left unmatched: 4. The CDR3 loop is CASIPDRGNEQFF. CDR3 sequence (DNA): TGTGCCAGTATCCCGGACAGGGGCAATGAGCAGTTCTTC.

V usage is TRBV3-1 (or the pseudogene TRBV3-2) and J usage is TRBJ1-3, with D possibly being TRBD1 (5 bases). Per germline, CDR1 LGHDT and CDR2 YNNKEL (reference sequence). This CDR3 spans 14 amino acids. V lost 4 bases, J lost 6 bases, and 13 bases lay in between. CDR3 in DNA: TGTGCCAGCAGCCTTCTTTCAGGGCCAAACACCATATATTTT. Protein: CASSLLSGPNTIYF.

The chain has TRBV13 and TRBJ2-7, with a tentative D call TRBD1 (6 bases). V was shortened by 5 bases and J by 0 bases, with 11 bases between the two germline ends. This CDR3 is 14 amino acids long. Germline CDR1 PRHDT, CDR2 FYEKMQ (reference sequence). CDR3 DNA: TGTGCCAGCAGCCCGGACAGATCCTCCTACGAGCAGTACTTC. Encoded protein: CASSPDRSSYEQYF.

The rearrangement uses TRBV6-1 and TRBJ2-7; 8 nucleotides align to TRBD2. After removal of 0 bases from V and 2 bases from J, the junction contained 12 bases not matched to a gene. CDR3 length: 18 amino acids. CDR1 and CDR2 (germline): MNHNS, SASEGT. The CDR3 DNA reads TGTGCCAGCAGTGAAGCGCCGGGGTCCGGGACTAGAGCCTACGAGCAGTACTTC. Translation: CASSEAPGSGTRAYEQYF.

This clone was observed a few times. CDR3 sequence: CASSQDPGGNSNQPQHF. CDR3 sequence (DNA): TGCGCCAGCAGCCAAGATCCCGGGGGAAATAGCAATCAGCCCCAGCATTTT. The V gene is TRBV4-1, the J gene TRBJ1-5; perhaps TRBD1 as D (5 bases). The CDR3 sequence is 17 residues long. Per germline, CDR1 MGHRA and CDR2 YSYEKL. V was pared by 0 bases and J by 0 bases, with 12 bases between.

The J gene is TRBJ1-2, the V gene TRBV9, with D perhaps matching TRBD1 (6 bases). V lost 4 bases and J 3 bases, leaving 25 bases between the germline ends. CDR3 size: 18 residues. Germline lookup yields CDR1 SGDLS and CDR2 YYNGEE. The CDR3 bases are TGTGCCAGCAGCCCCACCATTATGGGGGCGCAGATGGACTATGGCTACACCTTC. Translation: CASSPTIMGAQMDYGYTF.

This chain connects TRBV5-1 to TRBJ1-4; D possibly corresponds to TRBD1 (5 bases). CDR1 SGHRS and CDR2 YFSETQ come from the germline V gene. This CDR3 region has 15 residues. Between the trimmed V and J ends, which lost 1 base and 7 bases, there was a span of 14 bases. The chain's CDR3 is CASSLNRDRSEKLFF. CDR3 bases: TGCGCCAGCAGCTTGAATCGGGACCGTAGTGAAAAACTGTTTTTT.